This T cell receptor beta chain was sequenced for a study of blood T cells in healthy people across ages. Comments on this clonotype: The antigen is undetermined.

Trimming pared 0 bases from V and 10 bases from J, leaving 16 bases between. The CDR3 extends over 14 amino acids. Germline V gene sequence: CDR1 SGHRS, CDR2 YFSETQ. A second about 6 to 11 cycle PCR used barcoded and J-beta primers. Every sample produced at least 2.5 million CDR3-containing paired-end reads. One entry per CDR3 protein results from TCRdb running MiXCR on the 5' RACE reads. In the table there are more than 900,000 distinct CDR3 sequences, about 27% of which are singletons. Findings and limits, study-wide: Whereas aged donors had fewer naive CD4+ cells, long-lived donors had more of them and higher diversity.

These data were also reused for a study on T cells of mothers and their children.

The sequencing input was blood. This chain joins TRBV5-1 and TRBJ2-5; possible D gene TRBD2, 5 bases. This receptor was identified in a woman in her thirties or forties in good health. DNA of the CDR3: TGCGCCAGCAGCTTGGGAAGGACCGGGGAAGACCAGTACTTC. This codes for CASSLGRTGEDQYF.